This T cell receptor beta chain was found in a study of blood T cell repertoires in COVID-19. The V gene end was trimmed by 4 bases and the J gene end by 4 bases; junction bases not matched to a gene: 7. In germline, CDR1 is SGDLS, CDR2 YYNGEE. The CDR3 consists of 15 residues. Clones were read by immunoSEQ multiplex PCR, and TCRdb kept only the in-frame ones, dropping some. Altogether about 170,000 clones are present, around 84% being singletons, with the ten largest covering about 3.5%. The chain links TRBV9 to TRBJ1-5; 8 nucleotides line up with TRBD1. Sequences were obtained from peripheral blood. This TCR was recovered from a human donor with acute or convalescent COVID-19. The donor label of this sample is uncertain. The CDR3 loop reads CASSTGQDLNQPQHF. In nucleotides, the CDR3 is TGTGCCAGCAGCACGGGACAGGACCTTAATCAGCCCCAGCATTTT. The whole variable domain, remainder taken from reference TRBV9 and TRBJ1-5, is DSGVTQTPKHLITATGQRVTLRCSPRSGDLSVYWYQQSLDQGLQFLIQYYNGEERAKGNILERFSAQQFPDLHSELNLSSLELGDSALYFCASSTGQDLNQPQHFGDGTRLSIL.